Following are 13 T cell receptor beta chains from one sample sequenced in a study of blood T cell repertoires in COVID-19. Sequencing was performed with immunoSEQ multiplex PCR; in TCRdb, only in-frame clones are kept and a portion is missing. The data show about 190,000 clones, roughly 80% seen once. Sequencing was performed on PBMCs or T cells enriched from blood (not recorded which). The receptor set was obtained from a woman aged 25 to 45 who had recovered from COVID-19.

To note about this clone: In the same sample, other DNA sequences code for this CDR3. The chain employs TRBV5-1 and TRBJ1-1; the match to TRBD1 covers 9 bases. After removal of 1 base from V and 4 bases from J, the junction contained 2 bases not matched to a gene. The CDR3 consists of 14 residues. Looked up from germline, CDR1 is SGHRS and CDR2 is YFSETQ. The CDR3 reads CASSLTTGGTEAFF. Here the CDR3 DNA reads TGCGCCAGCAGCTTGACGACAGGGGGCACTGAAGCTTTCTTT.

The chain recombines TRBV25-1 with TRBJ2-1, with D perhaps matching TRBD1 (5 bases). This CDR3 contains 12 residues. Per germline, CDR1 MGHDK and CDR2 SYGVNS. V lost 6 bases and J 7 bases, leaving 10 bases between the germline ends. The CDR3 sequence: CASRGPVNEQFF. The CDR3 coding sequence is TGTGCCAGCAGGGGGCCGGTAAATGAGCAGTTCTTC. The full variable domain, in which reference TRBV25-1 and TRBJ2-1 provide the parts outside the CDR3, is EADIYQTPRYLVIGTGKKITLECSQTMGHDKMYWYQQDPGMELHLIHYSYGVNSTEKGDLSSESTVSRIRTEHFPLTLESARPSHTSQYLCASRGPVNEQFFGPGTRLTVL.

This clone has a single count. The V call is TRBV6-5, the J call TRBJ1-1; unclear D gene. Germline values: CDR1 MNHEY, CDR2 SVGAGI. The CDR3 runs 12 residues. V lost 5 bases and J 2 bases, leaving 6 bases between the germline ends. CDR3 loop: CASSHSNTEAFF. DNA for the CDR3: TGTGCCAGCAGTCACAGCAACACTGAAGCTTTCTTT.

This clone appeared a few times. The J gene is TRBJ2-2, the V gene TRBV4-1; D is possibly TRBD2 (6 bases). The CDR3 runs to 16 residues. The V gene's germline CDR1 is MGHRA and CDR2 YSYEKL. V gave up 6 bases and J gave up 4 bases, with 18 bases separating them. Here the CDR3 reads CASSGPGGAVTGELFF. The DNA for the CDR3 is TGCGCCAGCAGTGGGCCCGGAGGGGCGGTCACCGGGGAGCTGTTTTTT.

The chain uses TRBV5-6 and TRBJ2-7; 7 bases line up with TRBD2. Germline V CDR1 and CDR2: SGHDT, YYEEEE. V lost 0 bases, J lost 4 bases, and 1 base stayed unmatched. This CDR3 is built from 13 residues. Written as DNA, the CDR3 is TGTGCCAGCAGCTTGGACGGGGGGTACGAGCAGTACTTC. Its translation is CASSLDGGYEQYF.

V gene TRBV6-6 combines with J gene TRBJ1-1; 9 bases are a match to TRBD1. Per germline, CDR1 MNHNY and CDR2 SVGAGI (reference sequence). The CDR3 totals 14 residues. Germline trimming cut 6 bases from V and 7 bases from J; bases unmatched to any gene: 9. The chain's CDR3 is CASREWDRENEAFF. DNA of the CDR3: TGTGCCAGCAGGGAGTGGGACAGGGAGAATGAAGCTTTCTTT.

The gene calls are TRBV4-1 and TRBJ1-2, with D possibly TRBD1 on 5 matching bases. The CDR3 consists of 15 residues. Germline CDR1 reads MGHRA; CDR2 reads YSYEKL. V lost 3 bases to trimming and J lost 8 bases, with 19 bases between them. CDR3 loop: CASSQVPMGGWGYTF. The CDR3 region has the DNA TGCGCCAGCAGCCAGGTCCCCATGGGGGGATGGGGCTACACCTTC.

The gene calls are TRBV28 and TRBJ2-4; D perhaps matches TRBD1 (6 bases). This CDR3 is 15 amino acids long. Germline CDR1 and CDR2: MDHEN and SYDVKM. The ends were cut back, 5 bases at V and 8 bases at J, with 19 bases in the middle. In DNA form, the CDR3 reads TGTGCCAGCAGTACCCCACAGGGCCTGTCCTACATTCAGTACTTC. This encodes CASSTPQGLSYIQYF. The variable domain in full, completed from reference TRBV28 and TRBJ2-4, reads DVKVTQSSRYLVKRTGEKVFLECVQDMDHENMFWYRQDPGLGLRLIYFSYDVKMKEKGDIPEGYSVSREKKERFSLILESASTNQTSMYLCASSTPQGLSYIQYFGAGTRLSVL.

CDR3 DNA sequence: TGCGCCAGCAGCCCACAGGGTCAGAATCCACCCCTCCACTTT. The encoded protein is CASSPQGQNPPLHF. The rearrangement joins TRBV10-2 to TRBJ1-6; D is perhaps TRBD1 (6 bases). The CDR3 extends over 14 amino acids. Germline V gene sequence: CDR1 WSHSY, CDR2 SAAADI. V lost 6 bases, J lost 11 bases, and 17 bases lay in between.

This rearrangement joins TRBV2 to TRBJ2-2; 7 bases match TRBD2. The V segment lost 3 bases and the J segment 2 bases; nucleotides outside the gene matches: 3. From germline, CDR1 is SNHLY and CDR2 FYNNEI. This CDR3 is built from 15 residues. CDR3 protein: CASSEASGNTGELFF. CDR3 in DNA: TGTGCCAGCAGTGAGGCTAGCGGAAACACCGGGGAGCTGTTTTTT.

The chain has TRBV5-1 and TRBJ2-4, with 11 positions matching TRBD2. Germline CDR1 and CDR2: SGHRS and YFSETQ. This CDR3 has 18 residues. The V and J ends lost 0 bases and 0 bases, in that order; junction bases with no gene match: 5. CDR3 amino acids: CASSLGLAGRLAKNIQYF. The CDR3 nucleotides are TGCGCCAGCAGCTTGGGACTAGCGGGGCGATTAGCCAAAAACATTCAGTACTTC.

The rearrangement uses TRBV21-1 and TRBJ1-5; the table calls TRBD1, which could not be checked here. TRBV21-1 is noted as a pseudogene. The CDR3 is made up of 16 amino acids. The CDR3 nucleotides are TGTGCCAGCAGCAAAGCGCAGAGGCAGGGGAATCAGCCCCAGCATTTT. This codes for CASSKAQRQGNQPQHF.

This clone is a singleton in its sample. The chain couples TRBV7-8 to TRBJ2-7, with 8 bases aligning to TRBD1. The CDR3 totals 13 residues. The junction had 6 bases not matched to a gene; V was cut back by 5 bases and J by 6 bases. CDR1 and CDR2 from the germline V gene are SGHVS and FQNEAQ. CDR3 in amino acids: CASSQWTGSEQYV. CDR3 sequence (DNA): TGTGCCAGCAGCCAATGGACAGGGAGCGAGCAGTACGTC.